This TCR beta chain was identified during a study of blood T cell repertoires in COVID-19. About the research overall: Specimens from acute and convalescent COVID-19 originated in the United States, Italy and Spain. T cells, B-cell-depleted T cells, or PBMCs provided the cDNA or gDNA that served as material.

As handled by the study authors: Quantification of nucleated cells was approximated via reference gene primer amplification. Some clones are missing from TCRdb's copy, which holds only in-frame ones; the method was immunoSEQ multiplex PCR. The D gene and trimming were derived from the DNA, and the V and J assignments and clone size from that table. The profile shows some 170,000 clones, roughly 80% of them singletons. This CDR3 spans 16 amino acids. From germline, CDR1 is MNHNY and CDR2 SVGAGI (reference sequence). V was clipped by 2 bases and J by 3 bases, with 14 bases between them. V and J are TRBV6-6 and TRBJ2-1; weak D call: TRBD1 (6 bases). This receptor was identified in a woman in her 70s with acute or convalescent COVID-19. The sequencing sample was made of peripheral blood. The CDR3 here is CASSYKGRGYYNEQFF. In nucleotides, the CDR3 is TGTGCCAGCAGTTACAAGGGCAGGGGATACTACAATGAGCAGTTCTTC.